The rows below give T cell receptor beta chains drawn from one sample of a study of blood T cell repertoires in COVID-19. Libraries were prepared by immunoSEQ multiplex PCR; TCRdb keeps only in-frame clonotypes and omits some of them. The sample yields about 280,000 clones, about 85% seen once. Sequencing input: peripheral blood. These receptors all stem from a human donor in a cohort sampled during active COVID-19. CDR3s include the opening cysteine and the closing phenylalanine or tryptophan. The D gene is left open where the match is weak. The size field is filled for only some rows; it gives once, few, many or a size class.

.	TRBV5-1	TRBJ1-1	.	CASRQGQGFMNTEAFF	TGCGCCAGCCGCCAGGGGCAGGGCTTCATGAACACTGAAGCTTTCTTT
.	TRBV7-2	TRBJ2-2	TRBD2	CASSLAQRGLPGELFF	TGTGCCAGCAGCTTAGCTCAGCGGGGGTTGCCCGGGGAGCTGTTTTTT
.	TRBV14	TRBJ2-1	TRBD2	CASSLHWTSGSSNEQFF	TGTGCCAGCAGCCTCCATTGGACTAGCGGGAGTAGCAATGAGCAGTTCTTC
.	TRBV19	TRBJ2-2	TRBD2	CASSPSGLAGDELFF	TGTGCCAGTAGTCCCTCGGGACTAGCGGGAGACGAGCTGTTTTTT
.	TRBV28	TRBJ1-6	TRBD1	CASSPWTGEFSPLHF	TGTGCCAGCAGTCCCTGGACAGGGGAGTTTTCACCCCTCCACTTT
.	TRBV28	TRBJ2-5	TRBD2	CASSQAGGRGETQYF	TGTGCCAGCAGTCAGGCGGGAGGGAGAGGAGAGACCCAGTACTTC
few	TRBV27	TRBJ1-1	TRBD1	CASSYFDRGVAIAFF	TGTGCCAGCAGTTACTTCGACAGGGGGGTTGCAATCGCTTTCTTT
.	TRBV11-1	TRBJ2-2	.	CASSLVSGTGELFF	TGTGCCAGCAGCTTAGTTTCCGGGACCGGGGAGCTGTTTTTT
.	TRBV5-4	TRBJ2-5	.	CASSLKSREKETQYF	TGTGCCAGCAGCCTAAAGAGCAGGGAAAAAGAGACCCAGTACTTC
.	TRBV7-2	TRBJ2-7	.	CASSLGRTSTYEQYF	TGTGCCAGCAGCTTAGGGAGGACTTCCACCTACGAGCAGTACTTC
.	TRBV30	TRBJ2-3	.	CAWTLSGGLSDTQYF	TGTGCCTGGACCCTAAGCGGAGGGTTGTCAGATACGCAGTATTTT
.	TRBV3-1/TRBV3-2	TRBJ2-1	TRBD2	CASSQAGAGGIEQFF	TGTGCCAGCAGCCAAGCGGGGGCGGGAGGGATAGAGCAGTTCTTC
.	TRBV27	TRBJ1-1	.	CASSFRALGSTEAFF	TGTGCCAGCAGTTTCAGGGCCCTTGGTAGCACTGAAGCTTTCTTT
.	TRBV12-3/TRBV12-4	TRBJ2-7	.	CASSTPGYEQYF	TGTGCCAGCAGCACGCCGGGGTACGAGCAGTACTTC
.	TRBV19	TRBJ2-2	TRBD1	CASTAGTANTGELFF	TGTGCCAGTACTGCCGGGACAGCGAACACCGGGGAGCTGTTTTTT
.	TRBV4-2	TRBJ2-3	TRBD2	CASSQLPGLATDTQYF	TGTGCCAGCAGCCAACTACCGGGACTAGCGACAGATACGCAGTATTTT
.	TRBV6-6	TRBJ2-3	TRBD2	CASSMRAGGSDTQYF	TGTGCCAGCAGCATGCGAGCGGGAGGGTCAGATACGCAGTATTTT
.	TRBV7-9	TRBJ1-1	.	CASSLAGSKNTEAFF	TGTGCCAGCAGCTTAGCGGGCAGTAAGAACACTGAAGCTTTCTTT
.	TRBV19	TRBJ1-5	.	CATSNPGGFQPQHF	TGTGCCACCAGTAACCCGGGAGGGTTTCAGCCCCAGCATTTT
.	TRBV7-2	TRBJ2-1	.	CASSPMFGVEQFF	TGTGCCAGCAGCCCCATGTTCGGAGTTGAGCAGTTCTTC
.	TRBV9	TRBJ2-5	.	CASSVEMGGETQYF	TGTGCCAGCAGCGTAGAGATGGGAGGAGAGACCCAGTACTTC
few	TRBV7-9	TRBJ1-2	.	CASSLLTTVNYGYTF	TGTGCCAGCAGCCTATTAACGACAGTCAACTATGGCTACACCTTC
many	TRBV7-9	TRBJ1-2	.	CASSSQGDYGYTF	TGTGCCAGCAGCTCCCAGGGTGACTATGGCTACACCTTC
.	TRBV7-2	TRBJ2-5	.	CASSSTRIETQYF	TGTGCCAGCAGCTCCACTAGGATAGAGACCCAGTACTTC
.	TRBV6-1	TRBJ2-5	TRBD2	CASSGWVVGGSRIGETQYF	TGTGCCAGCAGTGGGTGGGTTGTTGGCGGGAGCCGTATTGGGGAGACCCAGTACTTC
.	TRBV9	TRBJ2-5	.	CASSARVNQETQYF	TGTGCCAGCAGCGCCAGGGTTAACCAAGAGACCCAGTACTTC
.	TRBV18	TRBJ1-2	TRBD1	CASSPGRQGAGYTF	TGTGCCAGCTCACCAGGGAGACAGGGGGCCGGCTACACCTTC